Listed here are 19 T cell receptor beta chains from one sample, sequenced in a study of blood T cells in healthy people across ages. Through a sample-barcoded 5' primer and a J-beta primer mix, a second PCR was run for roughly 6 to 11 cycles. TCRdb called the 5' RACE reads again in MiXCR, with one record for every CDR3 protein. The data hold just over 800,000 distinct CDR3 sequences, with 55% to 65% observed a single time. Sequencing was performed on blood. The receptor source for this set is a man under 40 in good health.

The V call is TRBV6-1, the J call TRBJ2-1; a possible D gene is TRBD2 (6 bases). The CDR3 loop spans 15 amino acids. Germline values: CDR1 MNHNS, CDR2 SASEGT. The V end lost 6 bases, the J end lost 0 bases, and 12 bases lay between the germline ends. The CDR3 DNA reads as TGTGCCAGCAGCCGTGAGCGGGCCTCCTACAATGAGCAGTTCTTC. It yields the protein CASSRERASYNEQFF.

In its sample, this clonotype was seen a few times. The CDR3 protein is CASSQDRGIGYGYTF. As DNA, the CDR3 is TGCGCCAGCAGCCAAGATCGGGGTATTGGCTATGGCTACACCTTC. This chain connects TRBV4-3 to TRBJ1-2; D is undetermined. CDR1 and CDR2 from the germline V gene are LGHNA and YSLEER. Trimming cost V 0 bases and J 4 bases, with 12 bases left between them. This CDR3 is built from 15 residues.

The chain couples TRBV6-1 to TRBJ1-2; D is undetermined. This CDR3 contains 15 residues. Germline assignment: CDR1 MNHNS and CDR2 SASEGT. Trimming removed 0 bases at V and 2 bases at J, with 10 bases between. CDR3 nucleotides: TGTGCCAGCAGTGAAGCACCGGGTCGGAACTATGGCTACACCTTC. As protein: CASSEAPGRNYGYTF.

The rearrangement uses TRBV9 and TRBJ2-1; 8 bases align to TRBD1. This CDR3 is 15 amino acids long. The germline V gene encodes CDR1 SGDLS and CDR2 YYNGEE. V shed 7 bases and J 13 bases; nucleotides not matched to a gene: 19. The CDR3 protein is CASSRWDRPQETQFF. The CDR3 DNA sequence: TGTGCCAGCTCCAGGTGGGACAGGCCACAAGAGACCCAGTTCTTC.

The rearrangement joins TRBV10-3 to TRBJ2-4; 9 bases line up with TRBD1. The J call is uncertain, as TRBJ2-7 better fits the DNA end. The length of the CDR3 is 14 residues. Germline lookup yields CDR1 ENHRY and CDR2 SYGVKD. CDR3 DNA: TGTGCCATCAGCGCCGGGACAGGGACTTTCGAGCAGTACTTC. Protein: CAISAGTGTFEQYF.

This clonotype was seen a few times. This rearrangement joins TRBV9 to TRBJ2-3; D call uncertain. Germline CDR1 and CDR2: SGDLS and YYNGEE. The CDR3 covers 11 residues. The ends were cut back, 5 bases at V and 5 bases at J, with 6 bases in the middle. The CDR3 coding sequence is TGTGCCAGCAGTGTCGAAGATACGCAGTATTTT. The encoded protein is CASSVEDTQYF.

The CDR3 sequence: CASSEWGQEKEYF. CDR3 nucleotides: TGTGCCAGCAGTGAATGGGGCCAGGAGAAAGAGTATTTT. This sequence joins TRBV25-1 and TRBJ2-3; a possible D gene is TRBD1 (5 bases). The germline gives CDR1 MGHDK, CDR2 SYGVNS. The CDR3 sequence is 13 residues long. V was trimmed by 1 base and J by 13 bases, leaving 15 bases between them.

The CDR3 sequence is CASSPFSPAYEQYF. In nucleotides, the CDR3 is TGTGCCAGCAGTCCATTTAGCCCCGCCTACGAGCAGTACTTC. This chain joins TRBV12-3 or TRBV12-4 and TRBJ2-7; D not certain. The CDR3 covers 14 residues. V was cut by 5 bases and J by 2 bases, with 13 bases left in between.

In this sample, this clonotype turned up a few times. This chain joins TRBV29-1 and TRBJ1-2; D remains ambiguous. V was pared by 4 bases and J by 6 bases, with 12 bases between. The germline gives CDR1 SQVTM, CDR2 ANQGSEA. This CDR3 has 12 residues. CDR3 loop: CSVGTPSNGYTF. The DNA for the CDR3 is TGCAGCGTTGGGACTCCCTCCAATGGCTACACCTTC. Drawing the rest from reference TRBV29-1 and TRBJ1-2, the complete variable domain is SAVISQKPSRDICQRGTSLTIQCQVDSQVTMMFWYRQQPGQSLTLIATANQGSEATYESGFVIDKFPISRPNLTFSTLTVSNMSPEDSSIYLCSVGTPSNGYTFGSGTRLTVV.

This clonotype was seen a few times. This chain links TRBV4-3 with TRBJ2-1, with 9 bases fitting TRBD2. Germline CDR1 is LGHNA and CDR2 is YSLEER. CDR3 length equals 17 residues. V trimming: 2 bases; J trimming: 1 base; junction bases outside the gene matches: 6. The CDR3 nucleotides are TGCGCCAGCAGCCAATTCGGTAGCGGGGGATCCTACAATGAGCAGTTCTTC. This encodes CASSQFGSGGSYNEQFF.

The DNA of the CDR3 is TGTGCCAGCAGCCAAATTACGAGGGGGGGCTTTGATGAGCAGTTCTTC. Protein sequence: CASSQITRGGFDEQFF. The J gene is TRBJ2-1, the V gene TRBV7-2, with D perhaps TRBD2 (7 bases). From germline, CDR1 is SGHTA and CDR2 FQGNSA. V lost 5 bases to trimming and J lost 8 bases, with 22 bases between them. The CDR3 runs to 16 residues.

The sample holds a few counts of this clonotype. The rearrangement joins TRBV5-1 to TRBJ2-5, with D perhaps assigned TRBD1 or TRBD2 (5 bases each). V was pared by 0 bases and J by 2 bases, with 11 bases between. In germline, CDR1 is SGHRS, CDR2 YFSETQ. The CDR3 is 15 amino acids. The CDR3 coding sequence is TGCGCCAGCAGCTTGGGAGGGGCGCCTCAAGAGACCCAGTACTTC. This codes for CASSLGGAPQETQYF.

The chain joins TRBV12-3 or TRBV12-4 to TRBJ1-2, with 9 bases matching TRBD1. V trimming: 4 bases; J trimming: 0 bases; junction bases outside the gene matches: 3. The CDR3 contains 15 residues. CDR3 nucleotides: TGTGCCAGCAGTTCCTACAGGGGGCCTAACTATGGCTACACCTTC. Its protein is CASSSYRGPNYGYTF.

J is TRBJ1-5 and V is TRBV20-1; D ambiguous. The germline V and J ends were trimmed by 6 bases and 11 bases, with 11 bases remaining between them. The germline gives CDR1 DFQATT, CDR2 SNEGSKA (reference sequence). This CDR3 spans 10 amino acids. The CDR3 coding sequence is TGCAGTGCGGGGAATTTGGCCCAGCATTTT. The encoded protein is CSAGNLAQHF.

CDR3 amino acids: CASSQGQGIGADTQYF. The CDR3 DNA is TGTGCCAGCAGTCAAGGACAGGGGATTGGCGCAGATACGCAGTATTTT. The chain combines TRBV27 with TRBJ2-3, with 9 bases identical to TRBD1. The germline gives CDR1 MNHEY, CDR2 SMNVEV (reference sequence). V shed 5 bases, J shed 4 bases, and the junction held 10 bases outside the gene matches. CDR3 length: 16 amino acids.

Regarding this clonotype: At one boundary the junction diverges from the germline segment, which might be a read error. The CDR3 region is CASSLRDRDSYEQNF. DNA for the CDR3: TGTGCCAGCAGCCTCCGGGACAGGGACTCCTACGAGCAGAACTTC. This sequence joins TRBV4-2 and TRBJ2-7, with 9 bases that match TRBD1. CDR1 is LGHNA and CDR2 is YNFKEQ in the germline V gene. CDR3 length equals 15 residues.

V gene TRBV7-2 combines with J gene TRBJ2-1, with 11 bases aligning to TRBD2. CDR1 is SGHTA and CDR2 is FQGNSA in the germline V gene. This CDR3 has 16 residues. Unmatched junction bases numbered 2, after V lost 1 base and J lost 3 bases. CDR3 nucleotide sequence: TGTGCCAGCAGCTTAGAGGGGACTAGCGGCTACAATGAGCAGTTCTTC. Residues: CASSLEGTSGYNEQFF. Looking up the rest from reference TRBV7-2 and TRBJ2-1 gives the full variable domain: GAGVSQSPSNKVTEKGKDVELRCDPISGHTALYWYRQSLGQGLEFLIYFQGNSAPDKSGLPSDRFSAERTGGSVSTLTIQRTQQEDSAVYLCASSLEGTSGYNEQFFGPGTRLTVL.

This clonotype was counted a few times. The chain links TRBV20-1 to TRBJ2-4; D may be TRBD2 (7 bases). Germline CDR1 is DFQATT and CDR2 is SNEGSKA (reference sequence). The CDR3 has 13 amino acids. The V and J ends lost 8 bases and 6 bases respectively, with 17 bases between them. CDR3 sequence: CSQGGRGSNIQYF. The CDR3 nucleotides are TGCAGTCAAGGGGGGCGGGGGTCAAACATTCAGTACTTC.

The V gene is TRBV27, the J gene TRBJ1-4, with D maybe TRBD1 (6 bases). This CDR3 comprises 16 residues. From germline, CDR1 is MNHEY and CDR2 SMNVEV (reference sequence). V gave up 4 bases and J gave up 6 bases, with 18 bases separating them. CDR3 nucleotides: TGTGCCAGCAGTTCCCGAACAGGGACTGTTCATGAAAAACTGTTTTTT. It codes for CASSSRTGTVHEKLFF. Based on the CDR3 plus reference TRBV27 and TRBJ1-4, the full variable domain is EAQVTQNPRYLITVTGKKLTVTCSQNMNHEYMSWYRQDPGLGLRQIYYSMNVEVTDKGDVPEGYKVSRKEKRNFPLILESPSPNQTSLYFCASSSRTGTVHEKLFFGSGTQLSVL.